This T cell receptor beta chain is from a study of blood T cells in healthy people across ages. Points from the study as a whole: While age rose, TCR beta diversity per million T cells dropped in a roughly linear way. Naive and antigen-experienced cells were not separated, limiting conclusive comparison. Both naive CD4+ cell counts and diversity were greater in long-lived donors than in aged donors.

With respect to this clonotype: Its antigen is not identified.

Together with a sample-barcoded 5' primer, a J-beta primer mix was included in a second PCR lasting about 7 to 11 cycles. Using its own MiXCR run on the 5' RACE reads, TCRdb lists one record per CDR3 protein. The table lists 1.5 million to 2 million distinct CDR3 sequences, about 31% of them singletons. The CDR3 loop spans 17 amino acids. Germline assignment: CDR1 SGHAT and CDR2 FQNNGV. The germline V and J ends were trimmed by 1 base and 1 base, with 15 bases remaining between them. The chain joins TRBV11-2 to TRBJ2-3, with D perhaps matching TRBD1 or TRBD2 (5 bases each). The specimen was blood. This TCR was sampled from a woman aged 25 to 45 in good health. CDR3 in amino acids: CASSLVRKGPGTDTQYF. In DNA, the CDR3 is TGTGCCAGCAGCTTAGTCCGAAAGGGACCCGGCACAGATACGCAGTATTTT.